A selection of T cell receptor beta chains follows, all from one sample in a study of cytomegalovirus exposure and HLA in healthy donors. Some clones are missing from TCRdb's copy, which holds only in-frame ones; the method was immunoSEQ multiplex PCR. The data contain approximately 190,000 clones, 82% of them singletons. Sequenced material: PBMCs. The receptors were gathered from a woman aged 45-65 years in good health and CMV-seropositive. Both conserved end residues are part of each CDR3. Each record gives: D gene, clone size, J gene, V gene, CDR3 protein, CDR3 DNA. The D gene is left open where the match is weak. Expanded clones get a size class; other rows say once, few or many, or leave the size out.

TRBD2 | . | TRBJ2-7 | TRBV15 | CATSSWLAAYEQYF | TGTGCCACCAGCAGCTGGCTAGCGGCCTACGAGCAGTACTTC
. | . | TRBJ2-6 | TRBV6-5 | CASSYSALSGANGLTF | TGTGCCAGCAGTTACTCAGCCCTCTCTGGGGCCAACGGCCTGACTTTC
. | . | TRBJ2-1 | TRBV18 | CASSSGGPEDEQFF | TGTGCCAGCTCATCCGGGGGGCCTGAGGATGAGCAGTTCTTC
TRBD1 | . | TRBJ1-5 | TRBV7-2 | CASSLAFTGAGNQPQHF | TGTGCCAGCAGCTTAGCGTTCACAGGGGCGGGGAATCAGCCCCAGCATTTT
. | few | TRBJ2-3 | TRBV19 | CASSIERGTDTQYF | TGTGCCAGTAGTATAGAGAGGGGCACAGATACGCAGTATTTT
. | . | TRBJ2-1 | TRBV7-9 | CASSLAGSNEQFF | TGTGCCAGCAGCTTGGCGGGTAGCAATGAGCAGTTCTTC
TRBD2 | . | TRBJ2-1 | TRBV18 | CASSPSAGFDNEQFF | TGTGCCAGCTCACCGTCAGCGGGGTTCGACAATGAGCAGTTCTTC
. | few | TRBJ2-3 | TRBV13 | CASSLDPSGDTQYF | TGTGCCAGCAGCTTGGACCCTTCAGGGGATACGCAGTATTTT
TRBD2 | . | TRBJ2-1 | TRBV4-2 | CASSQEGLANEQFF | TGTGCCAGCAGCCAAGAAGGACTAGCAAATGAGCAGTTCTTC
TRBD1 | . | TRBJ1-4 | TRBV28 | CASSSPQGSFEKLFF | TGTGCCAGCAGCTCCCCACAGGGGTCTTTTGAAAAACTGTTTTTT
. | . | TRBJ2-5 | TRBV27 | CASKPGVTLKTQYF | TGTGCCAGCAAACCGGGAGTCACACTAAAGACCCAGTACTTC
. | . | TRBJ2-3 | TRBV7-2 | CASSLNGGGLTDTQYF | TGTGCCAGCAGCTTAAATGGCGGGGGCCTCACAGATACGCAGTATTTT
. | . | TRBJ2-1 | TRBV7-8 | CASSLAGLRGNEQFF | TGTGCCAGCAGCTTAGCAGGCCTCCGGGGCAATGAGCAGTTCTTC
TRBD1 | . | TRBJ2-1 | TRBV15 | CATSKGQGSYNEQFF | TGTGCCACCAGCAAGGGACAGGGGTCCTACAATGAGCAGTTCTTC
TRBD2 | . | TRBJ2-1 | TRBV6-5 | CASSGGAAYNEQFF | TGTGCCAGCAGCGGGGGGGCAGCCTACAATGAGCAGTTCTTC
. | . | TRBJ1-1 | TRBV5-4 | CASSVFRREAEAFF | TGTGCCAGCAGTGTATTTCGCAGGGAGGCTGAAGCTTTCTTT
TRBD2 | . | TRBJ2-1 | TRBV6-4 | CASSEGTSELNEQFF | TGTGCCAGCAGTGAAGGGACTAGCGAGCTCAATGAGCAGTTCTTC
. | . | TRBJ1-1 | TRBV20-1 | CSFRNTEAFF | TGCAGCTTCAGGAACACTGAAGCTTTCTTT
. | . | TRBJ2-3 | TRBV19 | CASSIEGRHKQYF | TGTGCCAGTAGTATAGAGGGGCGCCACAAGCAGTATTTT
. | . | TRBJ1-3 | TRBV2 | CASSEGLAGNTIYF | TGTGCCAGCAGTGAAGGACTGGCTGGAAACACCATATATTTT
. | . | TRBJ1-6 | TRBV19 | CASRGPAGDNSPLHF | TGTGCCAGTCGGGGCCCAGCGGGGGATAATTCACCCCTCCACTTT
TRBD1 | . | TRBJ2-5 | TRBV28 | CASSGQGVIQETQYF | TGTGCCAGCAGTGGACAGGGGGTGATCCAAGAGACCCAGTACTTC
TRBD1 | . | TRBJ2-2 | TRBV11-2 | CASSLQGAAGELFF | TGTGCCAGCAGCTTACAGGGGGCCGCCGGGGAGCTGTTTTTT
. | . | TRBJ1-1 | TRBV5-5 | CASSEGITPGRSTEAFF | TGTGCCAGCAGCGAAGGAATTACCCCAGGGCGGAGCACTGAAGCTTTCTTT
. | . | TRBJ2-1 | TRBV19 | CASSNGGPYNEQFF | TGTGCCAGTAGTAACGGGGGGCCCTACAATGAGCAGTTCTTC
. | . | TRBJ2-5 | TRBV21-1 | CASSKAPGREESQETQYF | TGTGCCAGCAGCAAAGCGCCCGGCAGGGAAGAATCCCAAGAGACCCAGTACTTC
TRBD1 | . | TRBJ1-5 | TRBV28 | CASSFPAGQGSSDNNQPQHF | TGTGCCAGCAGTTTTCCAGCTGGACAGGGGTCCTCCGATAACAATCAGCCCCAGCATTTT
TRBD1 | . | TRBJ2-7 | TRBV13 | CASSVGQGGYEQYF | TGTGCCAGCAGCGTTGGACAGGGAGGCTACGAGCAGTACTTC
TRBD2 | . | TRBJ2-3 | TRBV7-9 | CASSLAPGLAGGPEDTQYF | TGTGCCAGCAGCTTAGCCCCGGGACTAGCGGGGGGCCCAGAAGATACGCAGTATTTT
. | once | TRBJ2-7 | TRBV28 | CASSSRFRIYEQYF | TGTGCCAGCAGCTCCCGGTTTCGCATCTACGAGCAGTACTTC
TRBD1 | few | TRBJ1-3 | TRBV11-2 | CASSLPATGTFRNTIYF | TGTGCCAGCAGCCTCCCGGCGACAGGGACTTTCCGAAACACCATATATTTT
. | . | TRBJ2-1 | TRBV19 | CASSIDGFSRLTPYNEQFF | TGTGCCAGTAGTATAGATGGTTTCTCGCGACTAACTCCCTACAATGAGCAGTTCTTC
. | . | TRBJ2-6 | TRBV5-8 | CASSWSSGANVLTF | TGTGCCAGCAGCTGGAGCTCTGGGGCCAACGTCCTGACTTTC
TRBD1 | . | TRBJ2-5 | TRBV10-3 | CAISDRTGVETQYF | TGTGCCATCAGTGACAGGACAGGGGTAGAGACCCAGTACTTC
. | . | TRBJ2-1 | TRBV11-2 | CASSLWALSWGDEQFF | TGTGCCAGCAGCTTATGGGCACTATCCTGGGGCGATGAGCAGTTCTTC
TRBD1 | . | TRBJ1-2 | TRBV27 | CASSFGTEPSGYTF | TGTGCCAGCAGCTTCGGGACAGAACCTAGCGGCTACACCTTC
TRBD2 | few | TRBJ2-5 | TRBV18 | CASSPGGTSDETQYF | TGTGCCAGCTCACCCGGTGGGACTAGCGACGAGACCCAGTACTTC
TRBD2 | . | TRBJ2-7 | TRBV27 | CASSLKRGPSYEQYF | TGTGCCAGCAGTTTAAAGCGGGGGCCCTCCTACGAGCAGTACTTC
. | . | TRBJ1-6 | TRBV19 | CASSISGTRSSYNSPLHF | TGTGCCAGTAGTATCTCCGGGACACGGAGCTCCTATAATTCACCCCTCCACTTT
. | once | TRBJ1-6 | TRBV11-2 | CASSLVLGAGSPLHF | TGTGCCAGCAGCTTAGTCCTGGGGGCAGGTTCACCCCTCCACTTT
. | . | TRBJ1-2 | TRBV14 | CASSQDPREGLPGGYGYTF | TGTGCCAGCAGCCAAGATCCAAGAGAGGGTCTCCCTGGTGGCTATGGCTACACCTTC
. | few | TRBJ2-6 | TRBV5-4 | CASSSPRSGANVLTF | TGTGCCAGCAGCTCTCCTAGGAGTGGGGCCAACGTCCTGACTTTC
TRBD1 | once | TRBJ1-4 | TRBV9 | CASSAGGGDEKLFF | TGTGCCAGCAGCGCAGGGGGCGGGGATGAAAAACTGTTTTTT
TRBD1 | once | TRBJ2-7 | TRBV7-9 | CSSSPPGQGFYEQYF | TGTTCCAGCAGCCCACCGGGACAGGGCTTCTACGAGCAGTACTTC
. | few | TRBJ2-3 | TRBV11-3 | CASSLTPSSAGTDTQYF | TGTGCCAGCAGCTTAACCCCGTCTAGCGCGGGGACAGATACGCAGTATTTT